This T cell receptor (beta chain) was identified in a study of blood T cell repertoires in COVID-19. The CDR3 is 13 residues long. Trimming removed 3 bases from V and 8 bases from J, with 10 bases in between. Sequencing was performed with immunoSEQ multiplex PCR; in TCRdb, only in-frame clones are kept and a portion is missing. The sample has under 250,000 clones; about four fifths are singletons. The clonotype comes from a woman in her fifties or sixties with acute or convalescent COVID-19. Sequencing was carried out using peripheral blood. The chain carries TRBV12-3 or TRBV12-4 and TRBJ1-4; D call uncertain. Here the CDR3 reads CASSFYDSEKLFF. In DNA, the CDR3 is TGTGCCAGCAGTTTCTACGATTCAGAAAAACTGTTTTTT.